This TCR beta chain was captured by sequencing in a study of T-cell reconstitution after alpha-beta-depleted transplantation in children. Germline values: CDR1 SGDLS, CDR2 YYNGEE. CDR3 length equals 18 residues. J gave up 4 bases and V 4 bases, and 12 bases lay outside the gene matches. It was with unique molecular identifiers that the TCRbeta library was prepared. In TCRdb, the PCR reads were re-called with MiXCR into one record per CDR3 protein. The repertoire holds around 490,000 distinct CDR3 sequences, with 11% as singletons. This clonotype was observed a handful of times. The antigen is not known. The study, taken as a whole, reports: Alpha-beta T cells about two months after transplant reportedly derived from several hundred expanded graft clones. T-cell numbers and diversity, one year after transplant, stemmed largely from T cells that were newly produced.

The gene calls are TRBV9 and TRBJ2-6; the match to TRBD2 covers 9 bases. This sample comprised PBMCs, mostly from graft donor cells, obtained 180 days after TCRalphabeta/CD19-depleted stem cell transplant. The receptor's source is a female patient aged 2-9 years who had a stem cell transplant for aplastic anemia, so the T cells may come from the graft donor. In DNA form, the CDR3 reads TGTGCCAGCAGCTCCCGGGTAGCGGGAGAGGGAGGGGCCAACGTCCTGACTTTC. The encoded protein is CASSSRVAGEGGANVLTF.